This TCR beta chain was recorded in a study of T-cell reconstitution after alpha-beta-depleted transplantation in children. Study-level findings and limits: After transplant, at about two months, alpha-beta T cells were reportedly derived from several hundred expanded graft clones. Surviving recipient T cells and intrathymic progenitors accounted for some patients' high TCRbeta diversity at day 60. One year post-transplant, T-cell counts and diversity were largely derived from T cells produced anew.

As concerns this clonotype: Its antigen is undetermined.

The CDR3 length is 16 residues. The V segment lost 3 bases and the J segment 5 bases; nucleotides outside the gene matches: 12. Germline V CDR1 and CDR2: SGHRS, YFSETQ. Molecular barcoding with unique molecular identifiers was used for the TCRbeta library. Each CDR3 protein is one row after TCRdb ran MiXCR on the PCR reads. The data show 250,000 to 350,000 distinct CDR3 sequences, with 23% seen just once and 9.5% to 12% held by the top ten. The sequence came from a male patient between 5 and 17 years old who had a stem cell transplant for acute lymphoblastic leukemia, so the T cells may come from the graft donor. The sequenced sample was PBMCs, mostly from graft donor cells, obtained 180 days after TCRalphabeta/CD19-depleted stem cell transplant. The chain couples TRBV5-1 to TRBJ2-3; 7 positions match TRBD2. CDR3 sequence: CASSWAGAGVRDTQYF. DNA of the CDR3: TGCGCCAGCAGCTGGGCCGGGGCGGGAGTGAGAGATACGCAGTATTTT.